This section outlines one T cell receptor (beta chain) sequence together with its context. Its antigen remains unidentified. Primers included in the PCR were 60 Vbeta and 13 Jbeta primers. This table comes from immunoSEQ multiplex PCR, and its TCRdb copy is limited to in-frame clones, with some not included. Found here are about 160,000 clones, about three quarters of them singletons; the top ten hold approximately 0.89%. The data are from a study of cytomegalovirus exposure and HLA in healthy donors. Overall study results and limits: Earlier findings revealed that most TCR beta V segments proved productive either about 87% or about 30% of the time.

V was clipped by 0 bases and J by 4 bases, with 10 bases between them. This CDR3 has 14 residues. Germline V gene data show CDR1 as SGHDT and CDR2 as YYEEEE. The sequence came from a woman in her forties or fifties in good health and CMV-seropositive. Sample: PBMCs. The chain has TRBV5-6 and TRBJ1-1; the D is unclear. The CDR3 region is CASSLVWEGTEAFF. Here the CDR3 DNA reads TGTGCCAGCAGCTTGGTATGGGAGGGCACTGAAGCTTTCTTT. The entire variable domain, with the rest obtained from reference TRBV5-6 and TRBJ1-1, is as follows: DAGVTQSPTHLIKTRGQQVTLRCSPKSGHDTVSWYQQALGQGPQFIFQYYEEEERQRGNFPDRFSGHQFPNYSSELNVNALLLGDSALYLCASSLVWEGTEAFFGQGTRLTVV.